The 31 T cell receptor beta chains given below trace back to one sample, sequenced in a study of identical twins. Using its own MiXCR run on the 5' RACE reads, TCRdb lists one record per CDR3 protein. Of under 900,000 distinct CDR3 sequences in the sample, 18% were seen once. This sample also appeared in a second study, on T cells expressing NK-cell markers.

The source material was PBMCs. The receptor source for this set is a woman aged 18-30 years in good health.

The sample holds a few counts of this clonotype. The V call is TRBV7-2, the J call TRBJ2-3; D perhaps matches TRBD1 (5 bases). Per germline, CDR1 SGHTA and CDR2 FQGNSA. The CDR3 is 15 residues long. V lost 5 bases to trimming and J lost 2 bases, with 14 bases between them. This CDR3 is CASSPAQGYTDTQYF. DNA for the CDR3: TGTGCCAGCAGCCCTGCCCAGGGTTACACAGATACGCAGTATTTT.

In this sample, this clonotype turned up a few times. Written as DNA, the CDR3 is TGCAGTGCTAGCGAAACAGGGACCGGGGAGCTGTTTTTT. As protein: CSASETGTGELFF. The chain employs TRBV20-1 and TRBJ2-2, with a possible D match to TRBD1 (6 bases). Per germline, CDR1 DFQATT and CDR2 SNEGSKA (reference sequence). V lost 3 bases, J lost 5 bases, and 10 bases lay in between. This CDR3 region has 13 residues.

The rearrangement joins TRBV20-1 to TRBJ2-3; D gene uncertain. Germline V lookup: CDR1 DFQATT, CDR2 SNEGSKA (reference sequence). This CDR3 is built from 16 residues. V lost 0 bases and J 0 bases, leaving 13 bases between the germline ends. CDR3 region: CSARDPAEASTDTQYF. CDR3 nucleotides: TGCAGTGCTAGAGATCCCGCGGAAGCAAGCACAGATACGCAGTATTTT.

This clonotype was counted only a few times. The chain recombines TRBV3-1 with TRBJ2-7; maybe TRBD2 (5 bases). Deletions cut 3 bases from V and 10 bases from J, with 13 bases between. Germline V gene data show CDR1 as LGHDT and CDR2 as YNNKEL (reference sequence). This CDR3 is 12 amino acids long. CDR3 DNA sequence: TGTGCCAGCAGCCAGACCGGACTTGGACAGTACTTC. Translation: CASSQTGLGQYF.

A few counts support this clonotype. The chain uses TRBV20-1 and TRBJ1-1, with no clear D. Germline V gives CDR1 DFQATT, CDR2 SNEGSKA (reference sequence). The CDR3 runs 10 residues. Trimming removed 3 bases from V and 4 bases from J, with 3 bases in between. The CDR3 DNA is TGCAGTGCTAGTACCACTGAAGCTTTCTTT. It specifies CSASTTEAFF.

This clonotype came up a few times. The chain employs TRBV29-1 and TRBJ2-5; D is perhaps TRBD1 (5 bases). Germline V lookup: CDR1 SQVTM, CDR2 ANQGSEA. The CDR3 spans 16 residues. V was clipped by 1 base and J by 5 bases, with 20 bases between them. For the CDR3, the DNA is TGCAGCGTTGAAGCCCTAGGTGGGGCCGAGAGGGAGACCCAGTACTTC. It specifies CSVEALGGAERETQYF.

This clonotype was seen a few times. This chain links TRBV12-3 or TRBV12-4 with TRBJ2-3; D remains ambiguous. The V end was cut by 3 bases, the J end by 0 bases, with 13 bases between. The CDR3 consists of 16 residues. The CDR3 DNA reads as TGTGCCAGCAGTTTGTATCGTCCGCTTAGCACAGATACGCAGTATTTT. Amino acid sequence: CASSLYRPLSTDTQYF.

This clonotype was seen a handful of times. The CDR3 reads CASLRGANEKLFF. DNA of the CDR3: TGTGCCAGCCTTCGAGGAGCAAATGAAAAACTGTTTTTT. The chain couples TRBV2 to TRBJ1-4; D gene unclear. V lost 8 bases and J lost 5, with 12 bases in between. CDR3 length equals 13 residues. Germline loops: CDR1 SNHLY, CDR2 FYNNEI.

In DNA, the CDR3 is TGTGCCAGCAGGAGAAGTAGCGGGAGGGCCTGGAATGAGCAGTTCTTC. Its protein is CASRRSSGRAWNEQFF. The V gene is TRBV6-1, the J gene TRBJ2-1, with TRBD2 matching 11 bases. Germline CDR1 is MNHNS and CDR2 is SASEGT. V lost 6 bases to trimming and J lost 7 bases; unmatched junction nucleotides: 11. The CDR3 has 16 residues.

The V gene is TRBV5-5, the J gene TRBJ1-2; D is possibly TRBD1 (5 bases). The germline V gene has CDR1 SGHKS and CDR2 YYEKEE (reference sequence). This CDR3 spans 14 amino acids. Trimming pared 4 bases from V and 0 bases from J, leaving 10 bases between. CDR3 coding DNA: TGTGCCAGCAGCCCCGGGACGACTAACTATGGCTACACCTTC. Its translation: CASSPGTTNYGYTF.

The V gene is TRBV29-1, the J gene TRBJ2-1; TRBD1 is a possible D gene (6 bases). The CDR3 loop spans 15 amino acids. In germline, CDR1 is SQVTM, CDR2 ANQGSEA. Trimming removed 4 bases from V and 1 base from J, with 14 bases in between. The CDR3 reads CSVALRGRSYNEQFF. In nucleotides, the CDR3 is TGCAGCGTTGCCCTCAGGGGAAGGTCCTACAATGAGCAGTTCTTC.

This clonotype has more than one count but fewer than ten. The chain couples TRBV5-6 to TRBJ1-5; D not resolved. The CDR3 sequence is 13 residues long. CDR1 SGHDT and CDR2 YYEEEE come from the germline V gene. V was trimmed by 4 bases and J by 6 bases, leaving 11 bases between them. CDR3 nucleotide sequence: TGTGCCAGCAGCGTGGGTCGGGGTCAGCCCCAGCATTTT. Its protein is CASSVGRGQPQHF.

The rearrangement uses TRBV14 and TRBJ2-1; D ambiguous. V lost 4 bases to trimming and J lost 4 bases, with 8 bases between them. This CDR3 is built from 13 residues. Looked up from germline, CDR1 is SGHDN and CDR2 is FVKESK. CDR3 in amino acids: CASSRNTYNEQFF. The CDR3 DNA is TGTGCCAGCAGCCGGAACACTTACAATGAGCAGTTCTTC.

This clonotype has a count of ten or more. The chain uses TRBV29-1 and TRBJ1-1; maybe TRBD1 (5 bases). CDR3 length: 12 residues. CDR1 SQVTM and CDR2 ANQGSEA come from the germline V gene. V dropped 3 bases and J dropped 6 bases, with 11 bases sitting between them. The CDR3 protein is CSVDRGSSEAFF. CDR3 in DNA: TGCAGCGTTGATCGGGGGTCCTCTGAAGCTTTCTTT.

The chain employs TRBV7-3 and TRBJ2-6; TRBD2 might be the D (6 bases). The length of the CDR3 is 20 residues. Germline CDR1 SGHTA, CDR2 FQGTGA. The V end lost 0 bases, the J end lost 0 bases, and 18 bases lay between the germline ends. CDR3 DNA sequence: TGTGCCAGCAGCTTAACGGGGGGAGACGGACACCACTCTGGGGCCAACGTCCTGACTTTC. This gives the protein CASSLTGGDGHHSGANVLTF. Using reference TRBV7-3 and TRBJ2-6 for the parts outside the CDR3, the full variable domain is GAGVSQTPSNKVTEKGKYVELRCDPISGHTALYWYRQSLGQGPEFLIYFQGTGAADDSGLPNDRFFAVRPEGSVSTLKIQRTERGDSAVYLCASSLTGGDGHHSGANVLTFGAGSRLTVL.

The genes are TRBV11-2 and TRBJ2-7, with D possibly being TRBD1 or TRBD2 (5 bases each). Trimming removed 2 bases from V and 8 bases from J, with 16 bases in between. The CDR3 has 14 residues. The V gene's germline CDR1 is SGHAT and CDR2 FQNNGV. The CDR3 DNA is TGTGCCAGCAGCTTACAGGGAGTCGGTCTTAAGCAGTACTTC. Translating it yields CASSLQGVGLKQYF. Drawing the rest from reference TRBV11-2 and TRBJ2-7, the complete variable domain is EAGVAQSPRYKIIEKRQSVAFWCNPISGHATLYWYQQILGQGPKLLIQFQNNGVVDDSQLPKDRFSAERLKGVDSTLKIQPAKLEDSAVYLCASSLQGVGLKQYFGPGTRLTVT.

This clonotype was observed a few times. CDR3 bases: TGCGCCAGCAGCTTGGTCGCGGGAGAGGCCGAGCAGTACTTC. The encoded protein is CASSLVAGEAEQYF. The chain is built from TRBV5-1 and TRBJ2-7; 7 nucleotides agree with TRBD2. V dropped 0 bases and J dropped 6; count of bases not matched to a gene: 6. The germline CDR1 and CDR2 sequences are SGHRS and YFSETQ. This CDR3 has 14 residues.

This chain joins TRBV5-1 and TRBJ2-3, with 7 positions matching TRBD2. CDR3 length: 14 residues. Germline lookup yields CDR1 SGHRS and CDR2 YFSETQ. With V trimmed by 4 bases and J by 3 bases, 5 bases remained unmatched. The CDR3 loop reads CASSPFGGTDTQYF. DNA of the CDR3: TGCGCCAGCAGCCCGTTCGGGGGGACAGATACGCAGTATTTT. The variable domain in full, completed from reference TRBV5-1 and TRBJ2-3, reads KAGVTQTPRYLIKTRGQQVTLSCSPISGHRSVSWYQQTPGQGLQFLFEYFSETQRNKGNFPGRFSGRQFSNSRSEMNVSTLELGDSALYLCASSPFGGTDTQYFGPGTRLTVL.

The rearrangement links TRBV18 to TRBJ2-1; D might be TRBD1 (6 bases). The CDR3 is made up of 14 amino acids. The V gene lost 2 bases and the J gene lost 8 bases, with 13 bases spanning the gap. Germline V CDR1 and CDR2: KGHSH, LQKENI. The CDR3 protein is CASSPTLQGHEQFF. DNA of the CDR3: TGTGCCAGCTCACCAACGTTACAGGGACATGAGCAGTTCTTC.

This clonotype showed up just a few times. The chain is built from TRBV5-1 and TRBJ2-3; perhaps TRBD1 as D (6 bases). The CDR3 length is 15 residues. CDR1 is SGHRS and CDR2 is YFSETQ in the germline V gene. The V end lost 4 bases, the J end lost 1 base, and 13 bases lay between the germline ends. CDR3 in DNA: TGCGCCAGCAGCATCGGACAGCCCGGCACAGATACGCAGTATTTT. Translated, it gives CASSIGQPGTDTQYF.

A word on this clonotype: Compared with germline, one end of the junction differs, possibly owing to a read error. V is TRBV27 and J is TRBJ2-2, with D maybe TRBD1 (5 bases). The CDR3 extends over 13 amino acids. Germline values: CDR1 MNHEY, CDR2 SMNVEV (reference sequence). The CDR3 DNA sequence: TGTGTCAGCAGGGTGATCTACACCGGGGAGCTGTTTTTT. Amino acids: CVSRVIYTGELFF.

A few counts support this clonotype. The chain has TRBV9 and TRBJ2-1, with 9 bases aligning to TRBD2. CDR1 is SGDLS, CDR2 YYNGEE, per germline. The CDR3 has 15 amino acids. Trimming removed 6 bases from V and 5 bases from J; junction bases left unmatched: 9. In nucleotides, the CDR3 is TGTGCCAGCACTCAGGGCGGGAGGGCCCACAATGAGCAGTTCTTC. It encodes CASTQGGRAHNEQFF.

This clonotype turned up a few times. V usage is TRBV7-2 and J usage is TRBJ2-2; unclear D gene. Germline V CDR1 and CDR2: SGHTA, FQGNSA. Between the trimmed V and J ends, which lost 2 bases and 4 bases, there was a span of 11 bases. The CDR3 is 15 residues long. The CDR3: CASSLQSPPTGELFF. The DNA for the CDR3 is TGTGCCAGCAGCTTACAATCCCCTCCCACCGGGGAGCTGTTTTTT. Looking up the rest from reference TRBV7-2 and TRBJ2-2 gives the full variable domain: GAGVSQSPSNKVTEKGKDVELRCDPISGHTALYWYRQSLGQGLEFLIYFQGNSAPDKSGLPSDRFSAERTGGSVSTLTIQRTQQEDSAVYLCASSLQSPPTGELFFGEGSRLTVL.

The rearrangement uses TRBV12-3 or TRBV12-4 and TRBJ2-5; maybe TRBD2 (7 bases). With 1 base removed from V and 12 bases from J, the gap between germline ends came to 18 bases. CDR3 length: 14 amino acids. The CDR3 protein is CASSLGGGPSFEYF. CDR3 DNA: TGTGCCAGCAGTTTAGGGGGGGGGCCCTCCTTTGAGTACTTC.

The table lists this clonotype with a few counts. This chain uses TRBV5-6 with TRBJ2-6; no reliable D call. The CDR3 is 16 amino acids. V was cut by 1 base and J by 0 bases, with 8 bases left in between. Looked up from germline, CDR1 is SGHDT and CDR2 is YYEEEE. CDR3 DNA sequence: TGTGCCAGCAGCTTGTCCGCCCTCTCTGGGGCCAACGTCCTGACTTTC. It codes for CASSLSALSGANVLTF.

This clonotype was picked up a small number of times. The rearrangement joins TRBV15 to TRBJ2-5; D gene uncertain. CDR3 size: 14 residues. The germline V gene encodes CDR1 LNHNV and CDR2 YYDKDF (reference sequence). Between the trimmed V and J ends, which lost 0 bases and 2 bases, there was a span of 7 bases. The CDR3 here is CATSREGMQETQYF. In nucleotides, the CDR3 is TGTGCCACCAGCAGAGAAGGGATGCAAGAGACCCAGTACTTC.

V usage is TRBV11-3 and J usage is TRBJ2-7; D is perhaps TRBD1 (6 bases). CDR1 SGHNT and CDR2 YENEEA come from the germline V gene. CDR3 length: 14 residues. V was trimmed by 5 bases and J by 2 bases, leaving 13 bases between them. DNA for the CDR3: TGTGCCAGCAGCCCAACAGGGCTCCCCTACGAGCAGTACTTC. Amino acids: CASSPTGLPYEQYF.

The rearrangement joins TRBV24-1 to TRBJ2-1; D gene uncertain. Germline V gene data show CDR1 as KGHDR and CDR2 as SFDVKD. The CDR3 extends over 14 amino acids. Trimming took off 5 bases at V and 6 bases at J, with 13 bases between the two ends. The CDR3 DNA is TGTGCCACCAGTGGCCCTCGAGATGCCAATGAGCAGTTCTTC. This encodes CATSGPRDANEQFF.

The genes are TRBV5-1 and TRBJ2-7; 8 nucleotides match TRBD2. V was pared by 4 bases and J by 3 bases, with 9 bases of the junction left unmatched. Germline V gene sequence: CDR1 SGHRS, CDR2 YFSETQ. The CDR3 runs 15 residues. The CDR3 loop is CASSPSSGEYYEQYF. The CDR3 DNA reads TGCGCCAGCAGCCCAAGTAGCGGGGAGTACTACGAGCAGTACTTC. Based on the CDR3 plus reference TRBV5-1 and TRBJ2-7, the full variable domain is KAGVTQTPRYLIKTRGQQVTLSCSPISGHRSVSWYQQTPGQGLQFLFEYFSETQRNKGNFPGRFSGRQFSNSRSEMNVSTLELGDSALYLCASSPSSGEYYEQYFGPGTRLTVT.

The CDR3 loop reads CSASPGHTDTQYF. CDR3 nucleotide sequence: TGCAGTGCAAGTCCGGGACACACAGATACGCAGTATTTT. The chain is built from TRBV20-1 and TRBJ2-3; D is possibly TRBD1 (6 bases). The CDR3 has 13 residues. The V gene's germline CDR1 is DFQATT and CDR2 SNEGSKA (reference sequence). Between the trimmed V and J ends, which lost 6 bases and 2 bases, there was a span of 12 bases.

This sequence joins TRBV6-1 and TRBJ1-2, with D possibly matching TRBD1 (5 bases). CDR3 length: 13 amino acids. In germline, CDR1 is MNHNS, CDR2 SASEGT. Trimming took off 0 bases at V and 5 bases at J, with 7 bases between the two ends. This CDR3 reads CASSEAGTYGYTF. The CDR3 DNA is TGTGCCAGCAGTGAAGCGGGGACGTATGGCTACACCTTC.